The source of this T cell receptor (beta chain) is a study of blood T cell repertoires in COVID-19. Looking at the study overall: Researchers got acute and convalescent COVID-19 samples from the United States, Italy and Spain. The analysed material was cDNA or gDNA that came from T cells, B-cell-depleted T cells, or PBMCs.

The CDR3 loop spans 15 amino acids. Trimming stripped 6 bases from V and 2 bases from J, with 11 bases between. From germline, CDR1 is MNHEY and CDR2 SVGEGT. Everyone who took part was 18 to 89 years old, and they came from 20 to 25 US areas. Only in-frame clones appear in the TCRdb table, and some are missing; sequencing was by immunoSEQ multiplex PCR. The sample lists approximately 240,000 clones, about nine tenths seen once, with more than 5% in the top ten. The rearrangement uses TRBV6-2 or TRBV6-3 and TRBJ1-6, with D possibly matching TRBD1 (6 bases). Sequencing was carried out using PBMCs or T cells enriched from blood (not recorded which). This clonotype originated in a woman younger than 45 with acute COVID-19. The CDR3 loop is CASSVRDTYNSPLHF. CDR3 sequence (DNA): TGTGCCAGCAGCGTCCGGGACACCTATAATTCACCCCTCCACTTT.